Sequencing of this T cell receptor (beta chain) was carried out in a study of T cell clonality in common variable immunodeficiency. Regarding this clone: Its antigen is not known. The CDR3 is cut off 3 residues early in the read; its end comes from the germline J gene.

Method: immunoSEQ multiplex PCR; TCRdb's copy keeps in-frame clones and lacks some. Found here are 25,000 or so clones, no singletons; the ten largest cover approximately 10%. Most patients and controls had Caucasian heritage. From germline, CDR1 is SGHAT and CDR2 FQNNGV. This CDR3 comprises 14 residues. The V end lost 3 bases, the J end lost 0 bases, and 8 bases lay between the germline ends. Notes on the study in general: In common variable immunodeficiency, TCR beta chains reportedly carried fewer deletions and N-nucleotide insertions. Compared with controls, CVID subjects had fewer shared TCRbeta clones. CVID subjects had higher TCRbeta clonality than healthy controls, most marked in about a third. What drives increased CVID clonality needs T cell subpopulation sequencing.

The clonotype was recovered from a human donor with common variable immunodeficiency. Source material: peripheral blood mononuclear cells. The chain links TRBV11-2 to TRBJ2-5; no clear D gene. The CDR3 bases that were read are TGTGCCAGCAGCTTGATGGCCTACCAAGAGACC. Its translation is CASSLMAYQET. The CDR3 in its entirety is CASSLMAYQETQYF. Using reference TRBV11-2 and TRBJ2-5 for the parts outside the CDR3, the full variable domain is EAGVAQSPRYKIIEKRQSVAFWCNPISGHATLYWYQQILGQGPKLLIQFQNNGVVDDSQLPKDRFSAERLKGVDSTLKIQPAKLEDSAVYLCASSLMAYQETQYFGPGTRLLVL.